Detailed here is one T cell receptor (beta chain). Per the original methods: Nucleated cell number was recorded as an estimate derived from reference gene primer amplification. Method: immunoSEQ multiplex PCR; TCRdb's copy keeps in-frame clones and lacks some. The D gene and trimming were derived from the DNA, and the V and J assignments and clone size from that table. The data show about 94,000 clones, approximately 89% seen once. The CDR3 has 15 amino acids. Trimming cost V 3 bases and J 2 bases; bases outside gene matches: 4. Germline V gene sequence: CDR1 MGHRA, CDR2 YSYEKL. The data stem from a study of blood T cell repertoires in COVID-19. About the research overall: Samples of COVID-19 (acute and convalescent) were obtained from the United States, Italy and Spain. T cells, B-cell-depleted T cells, or PBMCs provided the cDNA or gDNA that served as material.

The rearrangement joins TRBV4-1 to TRBJ2-7; 10 nucleotides align to TRBD1. The sample comprised peripheral blood. The source of this sequence is a human donor with acute or convalescent COVID-19. The donor label of this sample is uncertain. The CDR3 spells CASSHPGQGTYEQYF. CDR3 DNA sequence: TGCGCCAGCAGCCATCCGGGACAGGGGACCTACGAGCAGTACTTC.